Listed below are T cell receptor beta chains from one sample, sequenced in a study of T cell changes during pregnancy in multiple sclerosis. Here immunoSEQ multiplex PCR was the method, and the copy in TCRdb shows in-frame clones only, minus some. The data contain over 60,000 clones, 90% to 95% of them singletons. This sample comprised peripheral blood, obtained in the third trimester of pregnancy. The receptors come from a female donor in good health, enrolled as a control in a pregnancy study. CDR3s include the opening cysteine and the closing phenylalanine or tryptophan. D genes are given only for firm matches. Size is stated for part of the rows, as once, few or many counts, or as a class when the clone is expanded.

>NA|NA|TRBJ1-1|TRBV5-1
CASSSTGTRLAFF
TGCGCCAGCAGCTCAACGGGGACTCGGCTAGCTTTCTTT
>few|TRBD1|TRBJ1-5|TRBV6-1
CATLTGTHQPQHF
TGTGCCACTTTGACAGGGACGCATCAGCCCCAGCATTTT
>NA|TRBD1|TRBJ2-2|TRBV9
CASSVVGTANTGELFF
TGTGCCAGCAGCGTAGTTGGGACAGCCAACACCGGGGAGCTGTTTTTT
>NA|TRBD1|TRBJ2-2|TRBV29-1
CSAQGALGTGELFF
TGCAGCGCACAGGGGGCGCTGGGGACCGGGGAGCTGTTTTTT
>NA|TRBD2|TRBJ2-5|TRBV7-7
CASSHSGTGETQYF
TGTGCTAGCAGCCATAGCGGGACGGGGGAGACCCAGTACTTC
>NA|NA|TRBJ1-2|TRBV28
CASSLSGGRGYTF
TGTGCCAGCAGCCTCTCCGGGGGGCGCGGCTACACCTTC
>NA|TRBD2|TRBJ2-1|TRBV11-3
CASSLGGSGSSYNEQFF
TGTGCCAGCAGCTTAGGGGGTAGCGGGAGCTCCTACAATGAGCAGTTCTTC
>NA|TRBD1|TRBJ1-2|TRBV19
CASSFHGQGLRYGYTF
TGTGCCAGTAGCTTCCACGGACAGGGTTTGCGGTATGGCTACACCTTC
>NA|TRBD1|TRBJ1-1|TRBV19
CASSRDRELLPEAFF
TGTGCCAGTAGTAGGGACAGGGAGCTGCTTCCTGAAGCTTTCTTT
>NA|TRBD2|TRBJ2-1|TRBV2
CASTSGGINEQFF
TGTGCCAGCACTAGCGGGGGTATCAATGAGCAGTTCTTC
>NA|TRBD1|TRBJ2-7|TRBV9
CASSPYRDSTYEQYF
TGTGCCAGCAGCCCGTACCGGGACAGTACCTACGAGCAGTACTTC
>NA|TRBD2|TRBJ2-1|TRBV9
CASSDVAGRPYEQFF
TGTGCCAGCAGCGACGTAGCGGGGAGGCCCTATGAGCAGTTCTTC
>NA|NA|TRBJ1-1|TRBV15
CATSRGGGLQNTEAFF
TGTGCCACCAGCAGAGGGGGGGGCCTACAGAACACTGAAGCTTTCTTT
>NA|TRBD1|TRBJ1-1|TRBV14
CASSQSTGAHTEAFF
TGTGCCAGCAGCCAATCTACAGGGGCGCACACTGAAGCTTTCTTT